The next 8 T cell receptor beta chains were all read from a single sample in a study of cytomegalovirus exposure and HLA in healthy donors. Amplification used 60 Vbeta primers and 13 Jbeta primers. Produced via immunoSEQ multiplex PCR; TCRdb's table is partial and in-frame only. The sample yields more than 80,000 clones, just over 70% seen once. Sequenced material: PBMCs. Source of these receptors: a boy under 18 in good health and CMV-seronegative.

V usage is TRBV7-9 and J usage is TRBJ2-7; 8 bases are a match to TRBD2. Germline V gene lookup returns CDR1 SEHNR and CDR2 FQNEAQ (reference sequence). The V segment lost 7 bases and the J segment 1 base; nucleotides outside the gene matches: 12. The CDR3 length is 16 residues. The CDR3 here is CASTPTVAGRSYEQYF. CDR3 bases: TGTGCCAGCACCCCCACCGTAGCGGGGAGGTCCTACGAGCAGTACTTC. Combining the CDR3 with reference TRBV7-9 and TRBJ2-7 gives the whole variable domain DTGVSQNPRHKITKRGQNVTFRCDPISEHNRLYWYRQTLGQGPEFLTYFQNEAQLEKSRLLSDRFSAERPKGSFSTLEIQRTEQGDSAMYLCASTPTVAGRSYEQYFGPGTRLTVT.

The chain joins TRBV11-2 to TRBJ2-7, with D possibly being TRBD2 (6 bases). The CDR3 extends over 15 amino acids. V lost 4 bases to trimming and J lost 2 bases, with 15 bases between them. Looked up from germline, CDR1 is SGHAT and CDR2 is FQNNGV. The CDR3 loop is CASSSLGGRAYEQYF. In DNA, the CDR3 is TGTGCCAGCAGCTCCCTCGGAGGGAGAGCCTACGAGCAGTACTTC.

In this sample, this clone turned up a few times. The chain couples TRBV5-6 to TRBJ2-1; 9 bases map to TRBD2. J gave up 1 base and V 1 base, and 0 bases lay outside the gene matches. Germline-derived CDR1 and CDR2 are SGHDT and YYEEEE. The CDR3 has 15 amino acids. DNA for the CDR3: TGTGCCAGCAGCTTGAGCGGGAGGTCCTACAATGAGCAGTTCTTC. This codes for CASSLSGRSYNEQFF.

CDR3 DNA sequence: TGCGCCAGCAGCCCTGGACAAAACACCGGGGAGCTGTTTTTT. It is translated as CASSPGQNTGELFF. The J gene is TRBJ2-2, the V gene TRBV5-1, with D perhaps TRBD1 (5 bases). The CDR3 spans 14 residues. Between the trimmed V and J ends, which lost 4 bases and 2 bases, there was a span of 9 bases. Germline-derived CDR1 and CDR2 are SGHRS and YFSETQ.

The V gene is TRBV18, the J gene TRBJ1-5; D perhaps matches TRBD1 (6 bases). V gave up 4 bases and J gave up 0 bases, with 10 bases separating them. The CDR3 length is 15 residues. Germline CDR1 reads KGHSH; CDR2 reads LQKENI. The CDR3 sequence is CASSRTVNSNQPQHF. Here the CDR3 DNA reads TGTGCCAGCTCACGGACAGTCAATAGCAATCAGCCCCAGCATTTT.

The J gene is TRBJ2-3, the V gene TRBV5-6, with TRBD1 matching over 7 bases. After removal of 1 base from V and 0 bases from J, the junction contained 14 bases not matched to a gene. The CDR3 contains 19 residues. The germline V gene has CDR1 SGHDT and CDR2 YYEEEE. Written as DNA, the CDR3 is TGTGCCAGCAGCTTGTATTCGACAGGGAGCCTTGCTAGCACAGATACGCAGTATTTT. Translating it yields CASSLYSTGSLASTDTQYF.

The J gene is TRBJ1-2, the V gene TRBV12-1; TRBD1 reflects the table's D call only, with no check against the DNA. TRBV12-1 is given as a pseudogene. The CDR3 is 11 residues long. The CDR3 region has the DNA TGTGCCACCCGACAGGGACCTGGCTACACCTTC. Translation: CATRQGPGYTF.

The chain is built from TRBV29-1 and TRBJ2-5; the D is unclear. The CDR3 runs to 13 residues. CDR1 and CDR2 (germline): SQVTM, ANQGSEA. Trimming pared 6 bases from V and 0 bases from J, leaving 11 bases between. The CDR3 is CSVTDSYQETQYF. The CDR3, as DNA: TGCAGCGTGACTGATTCGTACCAAGAGACCCAGTACTTC.